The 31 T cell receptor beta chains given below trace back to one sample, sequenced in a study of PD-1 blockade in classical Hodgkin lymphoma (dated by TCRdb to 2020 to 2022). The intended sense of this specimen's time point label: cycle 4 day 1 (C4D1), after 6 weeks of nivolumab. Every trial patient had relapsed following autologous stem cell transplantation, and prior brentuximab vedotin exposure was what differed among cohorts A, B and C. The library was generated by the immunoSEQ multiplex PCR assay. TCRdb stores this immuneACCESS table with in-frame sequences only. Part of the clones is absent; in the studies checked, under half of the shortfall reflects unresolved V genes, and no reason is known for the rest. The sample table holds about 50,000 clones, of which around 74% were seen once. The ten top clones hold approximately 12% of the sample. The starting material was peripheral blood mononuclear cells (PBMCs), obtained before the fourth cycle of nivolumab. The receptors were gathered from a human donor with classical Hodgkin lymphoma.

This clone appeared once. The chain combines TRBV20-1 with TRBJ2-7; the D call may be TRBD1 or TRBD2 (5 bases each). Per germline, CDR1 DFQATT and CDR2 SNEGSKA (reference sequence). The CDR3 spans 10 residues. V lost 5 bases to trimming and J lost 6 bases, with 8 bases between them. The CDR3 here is CSALGTEQYF. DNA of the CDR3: TGCAGTGCTCTGGGGACCGAGCAGTACTTC.

The CDR3 sequence is CASSIQDYNEQFF. CDR3 coding DNA: TGTGCCAGTAGTATACAGGACTACAATGAGCAGTTCTTC. The rearrangement joins TRBV19 to TRBJ2-1, with unresolved D. Germline V gene data show CDR1 as LNHDA and CDR2 as SQIVND (reference sequence). V was shortened by 2 bases and J by 3 bases, with 5 bases between the two germline ends. This CDR3 comprises 13 residues.

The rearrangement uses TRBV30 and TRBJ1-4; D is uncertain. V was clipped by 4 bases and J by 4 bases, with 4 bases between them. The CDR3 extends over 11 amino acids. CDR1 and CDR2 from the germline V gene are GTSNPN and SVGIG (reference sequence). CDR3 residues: CAWTGNEKLFF. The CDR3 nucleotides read TGTGCCTGGACAGGTAATGAAAAACTGTTTTTT.

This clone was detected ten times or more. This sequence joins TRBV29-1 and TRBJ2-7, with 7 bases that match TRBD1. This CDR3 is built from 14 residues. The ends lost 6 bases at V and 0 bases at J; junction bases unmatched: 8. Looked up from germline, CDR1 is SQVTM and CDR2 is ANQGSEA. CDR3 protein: CSVVGQLTSYEQYF. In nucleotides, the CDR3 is TGCAGCGTGGTGGGACAGCTTACCTCCTACGAGCAGTACTTC.

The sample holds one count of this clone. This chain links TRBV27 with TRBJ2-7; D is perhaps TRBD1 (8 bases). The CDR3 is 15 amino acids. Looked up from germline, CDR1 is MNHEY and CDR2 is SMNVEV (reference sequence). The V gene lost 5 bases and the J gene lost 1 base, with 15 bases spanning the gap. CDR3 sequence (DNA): TGTGCCAGCAGTACACAGGGGGGGGCTTCCTACGAGCAGTACTTC. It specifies CASSTQGGASYEQYF.

The CDR3 DNA sequence: TGTGCCAGCAGTCGCGGGACTAGCGGGAGAAAGACCCAGTACTTC. Its protein is CASSRGTSGRKTQYF. This sequence joins TRBV6-5 and TRBJ2-5, with 14 bases fitting TRBD2. V lost 5 bases, J lost 6 bases, and 5 bases stayed unmatched. Germline CDR1 MNHEY, CDR2 SVGAGI. The length of the CDR3 is 15 residues.

CDR3 loop: CASSYGGTEAFF. CDR3 nucleotide sequence: TGTGCCAGCAGTTACGGGGGAACTGAAGCTTTCTTT. This chain links TRBV6-5 with TRBJ1-1; possible D gene TRBD1, 5 bases. The CDR3 extends over 12 amino acids. Germline assignment: CDR1 MNHEY and CDR2 SVGAGI. V was trimmed by 2 bases and J by 5 bases, leaving 6 bases between them.

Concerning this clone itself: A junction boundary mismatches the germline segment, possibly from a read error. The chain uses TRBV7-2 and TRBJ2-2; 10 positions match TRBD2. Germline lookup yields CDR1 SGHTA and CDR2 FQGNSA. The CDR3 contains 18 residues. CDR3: CASSIAPGLAGVQGELFF. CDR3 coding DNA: TGTGCCAGCAGCATAGCGCCAGGGCTAGCGGGAGTTCAAGGGGAGCTGTTTTTT.

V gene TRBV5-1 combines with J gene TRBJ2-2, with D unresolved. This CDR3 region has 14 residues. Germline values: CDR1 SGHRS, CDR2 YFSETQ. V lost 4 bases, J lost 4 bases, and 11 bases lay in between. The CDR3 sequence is CASSPWSRTGELFF. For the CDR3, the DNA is TGCGCCAGCAGCCCCTGGAGCCGCACCGGGGAGCTGTTTTTT.

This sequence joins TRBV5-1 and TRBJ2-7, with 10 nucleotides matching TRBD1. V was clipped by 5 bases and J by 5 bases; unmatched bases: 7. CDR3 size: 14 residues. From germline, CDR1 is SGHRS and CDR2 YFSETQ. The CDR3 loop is CASRQPGQGNEQYF. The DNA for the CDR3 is TGCGCCAGCAGACAGCCGGGACAGGGGAACGAGCAGTACTTC. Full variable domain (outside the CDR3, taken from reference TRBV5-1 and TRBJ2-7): KAGVTQTPRYLIKTRGQQVTLSCSPISGHRSVSWYQQTPGQGLQFLFEYFSETQRNKGNFPGRFSGRQFSNSRSEMNVSTLELGDSALYLCASRQPGQGNEQYFGPGTRLTVT.

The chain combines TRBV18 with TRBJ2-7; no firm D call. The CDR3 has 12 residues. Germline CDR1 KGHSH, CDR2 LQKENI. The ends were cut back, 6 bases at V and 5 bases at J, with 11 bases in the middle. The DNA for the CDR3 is TGTGCCAGCTCCGTCTCATCCCACGAGCAGTACTTC. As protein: CASSVSSHEQYF.

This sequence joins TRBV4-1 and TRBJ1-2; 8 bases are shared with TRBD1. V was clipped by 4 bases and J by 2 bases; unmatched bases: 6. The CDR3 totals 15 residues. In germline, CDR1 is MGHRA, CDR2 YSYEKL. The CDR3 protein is CASSLGAGGNYGYTF. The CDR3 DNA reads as TGCGCCAGCAGCCTCGGGGCAGGGGGCAACTATGGCTACACCTTC.

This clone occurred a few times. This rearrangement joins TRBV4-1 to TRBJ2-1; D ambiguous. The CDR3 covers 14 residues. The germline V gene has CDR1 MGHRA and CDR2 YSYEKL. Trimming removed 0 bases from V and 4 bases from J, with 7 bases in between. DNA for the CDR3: TGCGCCAGCAGCCAAGAGGAACAGTACAATGAGCAGTTCTTC. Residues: CASSQEEQYNEQFF.

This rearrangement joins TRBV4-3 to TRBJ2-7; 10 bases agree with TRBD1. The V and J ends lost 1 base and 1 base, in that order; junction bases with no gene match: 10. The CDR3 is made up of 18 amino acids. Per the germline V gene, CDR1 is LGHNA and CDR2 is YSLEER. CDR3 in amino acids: CASSQANTGTGASYEQYF. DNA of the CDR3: TGCGCCAGCAGCCAAGCGAACACCGGGACAGGGGCGTCCTACGAGCAGTACTTC.

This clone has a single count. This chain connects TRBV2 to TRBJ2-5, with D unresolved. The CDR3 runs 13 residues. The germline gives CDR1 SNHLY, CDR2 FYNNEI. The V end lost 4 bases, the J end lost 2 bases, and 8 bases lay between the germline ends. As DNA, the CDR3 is TGTGCCAGCAGTGTCAACCCGCAAGAGACCCAGTACTTC. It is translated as CASSVNPQETQYF.

The CDR3 loop is CASSSMGAGQPQHF. CDR3 DNA sequence: TGTGCCAGTAGTAGTATGGGGGCAGGTCAGCCCCAGCATTTT. This chain connects TRBV19 to TRBJ1-5; D possibly corresponds to TRBD1 (6 bases). The CDR3 spans 14 residues. Trimming shortened V by 4 bases and J by 6 bases, and 13 bases separated the two germline ends. Germline V gives CDR1 LNHDA, CDR2 SQIVND (reference sequence). The variable domain in full, completed from reference TRBV19 and TRBJ1-5, reads DGGITQSPKYLFRKEGQNVTLSCEQNLNHDAMYWYRQDPGQGLRLIYYSQIVNDFQKGDIAEGYSVSREKKESFPLTVTSAQKNPTAFYLCASSSMGAGQPQHFGDGTRLSIL.

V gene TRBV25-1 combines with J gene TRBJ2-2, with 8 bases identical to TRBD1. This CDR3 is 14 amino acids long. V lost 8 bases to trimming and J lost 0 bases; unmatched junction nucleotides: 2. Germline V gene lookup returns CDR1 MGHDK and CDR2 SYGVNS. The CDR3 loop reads CASEQGANTGELFF. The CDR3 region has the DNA TGTGCCAGCGAACAGGGGGCGAACACCGGGGAGCTGTTTTTT.

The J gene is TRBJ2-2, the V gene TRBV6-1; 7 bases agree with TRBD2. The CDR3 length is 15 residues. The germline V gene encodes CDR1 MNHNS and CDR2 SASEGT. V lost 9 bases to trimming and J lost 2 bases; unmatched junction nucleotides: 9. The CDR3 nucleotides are TGTGCCAGGGGAGGGGTGGTTTCTAACACCGGGGAGCTGTTTTTT. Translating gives CARGGVVSNTGELFF.

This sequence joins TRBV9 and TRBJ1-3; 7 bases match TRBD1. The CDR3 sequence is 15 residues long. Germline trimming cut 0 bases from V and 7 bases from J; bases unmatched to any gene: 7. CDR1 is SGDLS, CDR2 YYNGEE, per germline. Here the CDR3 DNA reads TGTGCCAGCAGCGTAGCCCCGGGACAGTGGAACACCATATATTTT. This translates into CASSVAPGQWNTIYF. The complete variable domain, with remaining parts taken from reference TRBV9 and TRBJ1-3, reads DSGVTQTPKHLITATGQRVTLRCSPRSGDLSVYWYQQSLDQGLQFLIQYYNGEERAKGNILERFSAQQFPDLHSELNLSSLELGDSALYFCASSVAPGQWNTIYFGEGSWLTVV.

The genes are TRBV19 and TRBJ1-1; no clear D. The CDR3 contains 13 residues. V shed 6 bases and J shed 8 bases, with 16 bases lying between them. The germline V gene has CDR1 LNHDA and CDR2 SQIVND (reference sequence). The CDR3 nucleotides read TGTGCCAGTAGCACCCAAGGATTGGCCGAAGCTTTCTTT. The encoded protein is CASSTQGLAEAFF.

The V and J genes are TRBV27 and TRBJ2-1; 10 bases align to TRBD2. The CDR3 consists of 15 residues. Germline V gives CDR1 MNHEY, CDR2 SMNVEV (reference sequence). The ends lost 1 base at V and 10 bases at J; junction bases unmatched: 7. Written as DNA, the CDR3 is TGTGCCAGCAGTTTATTAACAGCGGGAGGGCGGGAGCAGTTCTTC. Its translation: CASSLLTAGGREQFF.

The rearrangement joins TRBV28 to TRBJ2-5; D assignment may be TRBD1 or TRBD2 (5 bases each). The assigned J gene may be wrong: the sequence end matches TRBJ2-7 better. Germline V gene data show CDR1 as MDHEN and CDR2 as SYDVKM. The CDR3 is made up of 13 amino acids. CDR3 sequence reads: CASRRDGVYEQYF. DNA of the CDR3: TGTGCCAGCAGAAGGGACGGAGTCTACGAGCAGTACTTC.

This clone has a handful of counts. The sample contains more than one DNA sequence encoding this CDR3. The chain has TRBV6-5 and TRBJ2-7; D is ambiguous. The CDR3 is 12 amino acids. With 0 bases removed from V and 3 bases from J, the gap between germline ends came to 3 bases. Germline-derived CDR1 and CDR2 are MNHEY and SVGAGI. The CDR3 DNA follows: TGTGCCAGCAGTTACTCCCGCTACGAGCAGTACTTC. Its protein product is CASSYSRYEQYF.

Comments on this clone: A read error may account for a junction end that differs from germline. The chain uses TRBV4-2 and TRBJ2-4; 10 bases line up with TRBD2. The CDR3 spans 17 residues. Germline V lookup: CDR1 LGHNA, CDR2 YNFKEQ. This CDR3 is CASRQELSSGSASIQYF. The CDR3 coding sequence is TGTGCCAGCAGACAAGAGTTGTCTAGCGGGAGTGCTAGCATTCAGTACTTC.

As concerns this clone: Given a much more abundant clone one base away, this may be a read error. This chain's CDR3 is CASSVGGDIDTQYF. In DNA form, the CDR3 reads TGCGCCAGCAGTGTGGGGGGAGACATAGATACGCAGTATTTT. The genes are TRBV10-1 and TRBJ2-3; D possibly corresponds to TRBD2 (6 bases). This CDR3 has 14 residues. Trimming pared 4 bases from V and 5 bases from J, leaving 13 bases between. Germline V gene sequence: CDR1 WNHNN, CDR2 SYGVQD (reference sequence).

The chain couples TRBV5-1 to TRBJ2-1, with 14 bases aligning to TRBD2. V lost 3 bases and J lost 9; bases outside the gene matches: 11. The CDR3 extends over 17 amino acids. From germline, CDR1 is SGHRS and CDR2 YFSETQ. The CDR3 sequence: CASSWGLAGEVTSEQFF. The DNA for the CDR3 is TGCGCCAGCAGCTGGGGACTAGCGGGAGAGGTTACAAGTGAGCAGTTCTTC.

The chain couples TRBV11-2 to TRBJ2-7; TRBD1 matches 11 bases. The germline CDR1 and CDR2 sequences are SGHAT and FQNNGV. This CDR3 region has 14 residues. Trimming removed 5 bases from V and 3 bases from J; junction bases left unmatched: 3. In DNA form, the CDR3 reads TGTGCCAGCAGCGTCGGGACAGGGGGCTACGAGCAGTACTTC. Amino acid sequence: CASSVGTGGYEQYF.

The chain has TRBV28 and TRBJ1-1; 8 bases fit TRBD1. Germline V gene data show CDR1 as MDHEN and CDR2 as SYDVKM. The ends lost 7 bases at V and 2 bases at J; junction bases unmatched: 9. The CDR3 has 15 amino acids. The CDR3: CASNLGDRINTEAFF. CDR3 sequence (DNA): TGTGCCAGCAACTTAGGGGACAGGATTAACACTGAAGCTTTCTTT.

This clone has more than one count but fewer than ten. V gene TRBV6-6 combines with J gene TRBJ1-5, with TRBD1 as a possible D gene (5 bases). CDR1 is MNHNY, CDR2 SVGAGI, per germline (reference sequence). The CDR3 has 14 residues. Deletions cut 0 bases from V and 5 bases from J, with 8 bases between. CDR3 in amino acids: CASSYSQGDQPQHF. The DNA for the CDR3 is TGTGCCAGCAGTTACTCTCAGGGTGATCAGCCCCAGCATTTT.

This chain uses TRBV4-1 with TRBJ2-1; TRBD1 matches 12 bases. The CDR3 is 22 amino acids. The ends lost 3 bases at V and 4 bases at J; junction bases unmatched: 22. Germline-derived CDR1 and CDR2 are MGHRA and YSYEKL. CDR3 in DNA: TGCGCCAGCAGCCAGGGGCCGATTCTGGGGACAGGGGGCCAACCCAGATACAATGAGCAGTTCTTC. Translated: CASSQGPILGTGGQPRYNEQFF.

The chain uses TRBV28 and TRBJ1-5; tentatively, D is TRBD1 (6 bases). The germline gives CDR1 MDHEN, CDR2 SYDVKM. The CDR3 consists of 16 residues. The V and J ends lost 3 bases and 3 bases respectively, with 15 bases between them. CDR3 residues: CASSFLDRRDNQPQHF. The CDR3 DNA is TGTGCCAGCAGTTTTCTCGACAGGCGTGACAATCAGCCCCAGCATTTT.